The present T cell receptor (beta chain) was sequenced within a study of control samples from healthy donors and cancer patients. Clones were sequenced by immunoSEQ multiplex PCR, and TCRdb holds only the in-frame ones, with some missing. Among 100,000 to 150,000 clones listed, about nine tenths were seen once. The sequenced sample was blood. The sequence was collected from a woman in her forties or fifties in good health.

CDR3 in amino acids: CASSLDGTGHNQPQHF. CDR3 in DNA: TGCGCCAGCAGCTTGGATGGGACAGGGCACAATCAGCCCCAGCATTTT. The J gene is TRBJ1-5, the V gene TRBV5-1, with 9 bases identical to TRBD1. CDR1 SGHRS and CDR2 YFSETQ come from the germline V gene. CDR3 length: 16 residues. The V segment lost 0 bases and the J segment 3 bases; nucleotides outside the gene matches: 4.